Below, one TCR beta chain is given with its context. The data were obtained in a study of regulatory T cells in long-lasting Graves disease. This CDR3 is built from 13 residues. Trimming pared 3 bases from V and 0 bases from J, leaving 6 bases between. Germline V lookup: CDR1 SGHRS, CDR2 YFSETQ. According to the study, TCR beta libraries were built with iRepertoire HTBI primers and CDR3-region Arm-PCR. TCRdb ran MiXCR on the multiplex PCR reads and lists one entry per CDR3 protein. The sample shows around 500,000 distinct CDR3 sequences, roughly a sixth of them seen only once. The time point: newly diagnosed GD, antithyroid drugs for less than 3 months. The TCR library used RNA extracted from PBMCs. The same data also went into a second study, on T cells in Graves' hyperthyroidism and ophthalmopathy. That report notes: Based on clinical symptoms, serum thyroxine and TRAb, thyroid ultrasound and orbital computed tomography, diagnoses were reached. Initially, a first-round RT-PCR of the TCR CDR3 employed the HTBI primer set.

Specimen: peripheral blood mononuclear cells (PBMCs), collected at new diagnosis, from a patient treated with antithyroid drugs. This receptor was identified in a woman in her forties or fifties with Graves disease. The chain joins TRBV5-1 to TRBJ2-5; no definite D call. The DNA of the CDR3 is TGCGCCAGCAGCTCCAACCACCAAGAGACCCAGTACTTC. The encoded protein is CASSSNHQETQYF.